The rows below give T cell receptor beta chains drawn from one sample of a study of blood T cell repertoires in COVID-19. Some clones are missing from TCRdb's copy, which holds only in-frame ones; the method was immunoSEQ multiplex PCR. The data show approximately 280,000 clones, with around 91% seen just once and roughly 1.5% held by the top ten. Sample: PBMCs or T cells enriched from blood (not recorded which). Every receptor here comes from a woman younger than 30 with acute COVID-19. The CDR3 runs from the conserved cysteine through the conserved F or W. D genes are given only for firm matches. Not all rows give a size; the values are once, few, many and, for expanded clones, a class.

>TRBJ2-5|.|TRBD2|TRBV9
TGTGCCAGCAGCGCCGGACTAGAGGAGACCCAGTACTTC
CASSAGLEETQYF
>TRBJ1-1|.|.|TRBV29-1
TGCAGCGTTGAAGATCTTGGGGGGGGCACTGAAGCTTTCTTT
CSVEDLGGGTEAFF
>TRBJ2-1|.|TRBD1|TRBV7-8
TGTGCCAGCAGCCCCGAGGGGACAGGGATCAATGAGCAGTTCTTC
CASSPEGTGINEQFF
>TRBJ2-5|.|.|TRBV7-9
TGTGCCAGCAGCTTAGGGACGGCGGGGCAAGAGACCCAGTACTTC
CASSLGTAGQETQYF
>TRBJ2-4|.|.|TRBV6-5
TGTGCCAGCAGCCACCCTACTAGTTCTATTCAGTACTTC
CASSHPTSSIQYF
>TRBJ2-7|.|.|TRBV6-2/TRBV6-3
TGTGCCAGCAGTTACTCGTTCGGGGTCCCCTACGAGCAGTACTTC
CASSYSFGVPYEQYF
>TRBJ2-5|.|.|TRBV24-1
TGTGCCACCAATAAGGCGGACCAAGAGACCCAGTACTTC
CATNKADQETQYF
>TRBJ1-2|.|.|TRBV28
TGTGCCAGCAGTTTGGACTCTCTCCTCTATGGCTACACCTTC
CASSLDSLLYGYTF
>TRBJ2-7|.|.|TRBV27
TGTGCCAGCAGTTTTGGGGCAGCTACCTACGAGCAGTACTTC
CASSFGAATYEQYF
>TRBJ2-1|.|.|TRBV7-9
TGTGCCAGCAGCTCCAGACAGGTGAAGACCTACAATGAGCAGTTCTTC
CASSSRQVKTYNEQFF
>TRBJ1-5|few|.|TRBV27
TGTGCCAGCAGTCCAACGACAATGTTCGATCAGCCCCAGCATTTT
CASSPTTMFDQPQHF
>TRBJ2-3|.|.|TRBV7-2
TGTGCCAGCAGCTCCCTGAGGGCGGGGATCACAGATACGCAGTATTTT
CASSSLRAGITDTQYF
>TRBJ2-4|.|TRBD2|TRBV4-1
TGCGCCAGCAGCCAACGAAAGCCGGGACTAGTTGGGGGAGACATTCAGTACTTC
CASSQRKPGLVGGDIQYF
>TRBJ1-2|.|TRBD1|TRBV27
TGTGCCAGCAGTCCCCGGGACAGGGGGCTAGACTATGGCTACACCTTC
CASSPRDRGLDYGYTF
>TRBJ2-1|.|TRBD2|TRBV7-2
TGTGCCAGCAGCCCCGGCGGACTAGGCTACAATGAGCAGTTCTTC
CASSPGGLGYNEQFF
>TRBJ1-2|.|TRBD1|TRBV7-8
TGTGCCAGCAGCCCATTGGGACAGGGGATAGCTAACTATGGCTACACCTTC
CASSPLGQGIANYGYTF
>TRBJ2-1|.|TRBD1|TRBV7-9
TGTGCCAGCAGCCAGGGACAGGGCCGGGACGTGCAGTTCTTC
CASSQGQGRDVQFF
>TRBJ2-1|.|TRBD2|TRBV7-2
TGTGCCAGCAGCCCCCCCGGGACTAGCGGGAGGTATGAGCAGTTCTTC
CASSPPGTSGRYEQFF
>TRBJ2-5|once|.|TRBV28
TGTGCCAGCAGTTTCGTATTGCGGTACCAAGAGACCCAGTACTTC
CASSFVLRYQETQYF
>TRBJ1-1|.|TRBD1|TRBV2
TGTGCCAGCAGTGAATCGGGACAGGTGGTGACTGAAGCTTTCTTT
CASSESGQVVTEAFF
>TRBJ2-5|.|.|TRBV5-1
TGCGCCAGTACAGCTCAGGAGACCCAGTACTTC
CASTAQETQYF
>TRBJ2-6|.|.|TRBV7-2
TGTGCCAGCAGCTTAGCGCGAGGGCTCTCTGGGGCCAACGTCCTGACTTTC
CASSLARGLSGANVLTF
>TRBJ2-7|.|.|TRBV11-1
TGTGCCAGCAGCTTCGACACACTCGGGAATTACGAGCAGTACTTC
CASSFDTLGNYEQYF
>TRBJ2-3|.|TRBD2|TRBV11-2
TGTGCCAGCAGCCGGACTAGTACGGATACGCAGTATTTT
CASSRTSTDTQYF
>TRBJ1-1|.|.|TRBV11-2
TGTGCCAGCAGCTTAGATCGGAACACTGAAGCTTTCTTT
CASSLDRNTEAFF
>TRBJ1-5|.|.|TRBV6-2/TRBV6-3
TGTGCCAGCAGTTACTCGTTAGCACGGCTTAATCAGCCCCAGCATTTT
CASSYSLARLNQPQHF
>TRBJ1-4|.|TRBD1|TRBV30
TGTGCCTGGAGCCCCGGGACAGGGCCTAATGAAAAACTGTTTTTT
CAWSPGTGPNEKLFF
>TRBJ1-2|.|.|TRBV7-2
TGTGCCAGCAGCTTAGACGGACAGCCCTATGGCTACACCTTC
CASSLDGQPYGYTF
>TRBJ1-5|.|.|TRBV19
TGTGCCAGTAGTATCGGTGGCAATCAGCCCCAGCATTTT
CASSIGGNQPQHF
>TRBJ1-2|.|TRBD1|TRBV27
TGTGCCAGCAGTCAGACAGGGGCACATTCCTATGGCTACACCTTC
CASSQTGAHSYGYTF
>TRBJ1-1|once|.|TRBV2
TGTGCCAGCAATCATATTAATGACAGCGATGAAGCTTTCTTT
CASNHINDSDEAFF
>TRBJ1-6|.|.|TRBV27
TGTGCCAGCAGTTTGGGGGGAGGCGGGAGGCCGAACTCACCCCTCCACTTT
CASSLGGGGRPNSPLHF
>TRBJ2-1|.|TRBD2|TRBV11-2
TGTGCCAGCAGCTTAGTTACTAGCGGGAGGTCGTTGGATGAGCAGTTCTTC
CASSLVTSGRSLDEQFF
>TRBJ2-5|.|TRBD2|TRBV27
TGTGCCAGCAGACGAAAAGGACTAGCGGGGACCCAGTACTTC
CASRRKGLAGTQYF
>TRBJ1-1|once|.|TRBV27
TGTGCCAGCAGTTCAAACAGGGTGGTGAACACTGAAGCTTTCTTT
CASSSNRVVNTEAFF
>TRBJ1-1|.|TRBD1|TRBV5-1
TGCGCCAGCAGCGTGGACAGGTTGAACACTGAAGCTTTCTTT
CASSVDRLNTEAFF
>TRBJ2-1|once|TRBD2|TRBV11-2
TGTGCCAGCAGTCTAGAGGGACTAGCAAGTGAGCAGTTCTTC
CASSLEGLASEQFF
>TRBJ2-7|.|.|TRBV7-2
TGTGCCAGCAGCCCCCGGGTTCAGGCGGGCTCCTACGAGCAGTACTTC
CASSPRVQAGSYEQYF
>TRBJ2-1|.|.|TRBV4-2
TGTGCCAGCAGCCAAGATATCGGTAATGAGCAGTTCTTC
CASSQDIGNEQFF
>TRBJ2-3|.|.|TRBV7-3
TGTGCCAGCAGCTCCCCTCTAGGCGGAGCTAGCACAGATACGCAGTATTTT
CASSSPLGGASTDTQYF
>TRBJ1-6|.|.|TRBV12-5
TGTGCTAGTGGTTTGGTACAGGGCCCTACAGCCAGCTCCTATAATTCACCCCTCCACTTT
CASGLVQGPTASSYNSPLHF
>TRBJ1-1|few|.|TRBV2
TGTGCCACCGGGAGGGAATGGGGGAACACTGAAGCTTTCTTT
CATGREWGNTEAFF
>TRBJ1-2|.|TRBD1|TRBV6-4
TGTGCCAGCAGTATTGACAGGGGCTATGGCTACACCTTC
CASSIDRGYGYTF
>TRBJ2-5|.|.|TRBV13
TGTGCCAGCAGCCAATTCGGGCAAGAGACCCAGTACTTC
CASSQFGQETQYF
>TRBJ2-7|.|TRBD1|TRBV7-8
TGTGCCAGCAGCTTACCTCGGACAGGGGCCTACGAGCAGTACTTC
CASSLPRTGAYEQYF
>TRBJ2-7|.|.|TRBV28
TGTGCCAGTGGGGGGCGGGAGCCGTATTACGAGCAGTACTTC
CASGGREPYYEQYF
>TRBJ1-2|.|.|TRBV5-6
TGTGCCAGCAGCTTGGGCACAGGTAACTATGGCTACACCTTC
CASSLGTGNYGYTF
>TRBJ1-4|.|.|TRBV4-1
TGCGCCAGCAGCCAAGATCAGGGGAATAATGAAAAACTGTTTTTT
CASSQDQGNNEKLFF
>TRBJ1-2|.|.|TRBV5-1
TGCGCCAGCAGCTCATTAACAGGAAACTATGGCTACACCTTC
CASSSLTGNYGYTF
>TRBJ1-5|.|TRBD1|TRBV18
TGTGCCAGCTCACCCGGCAGGGGGCCAGAGCAGCCCCAGCATTTT
CASSPGRGPEQPQHF
>TRBJ1-1|once|.|TRBV5-1
TGCGCCAGCAGCAAAAACCCGAGGGTCACCACCCAGATTAACACTGAAGCTTTCTTT
CASSKNPRVTTQINTEAFF
>TRBJ2-3|.|.|TRBV19
TGTGCCAGTAGCCCAAGTACGAGCAGGGGTCATACGCAGTATTTT
CASSPSTSRGHTQYF
>TRBJ2-7|.|TRBD1|TRBV7-9
TGTGCCAGCAGCCCGTCGACAGGGAGAATGAGGTACGAGCAGTACTTC
CASSPSTGRMRYEQYF
>TRBJ2-2|.|TRBD2|TRBV2
TGTGCCAGCAGTGGGACTAGCGGGAGTATGACCGGGGAGCTGTTTTTT
CASSGTSGSMTGELFF
>TRBJ2-7|few|.|TRBV5-6
TGTGCCAGCAGCCTCCTCTCCTACGAGCAGTACTTC
CASSLLSYEQYF
>TRBJ1-2|.|.|TRBV5-8
TGTGCCAGCAGCTTGTGGCAGGGGAACTATGGCTACACCTTC
CASSLWQGNYGYTF
>TRBJ1-3|once|.|TRBV19
TGTGCCAGTAGCCCGGGGGGGGGCGCTGGAAACACCATATATTTT
CASSPGGGAGNTIYF